The T cell receptor (beta chain) under discussion was sequenced for a study of blood T cells in healthy people across ages (dated by TCRdb to the mid-2010s). At the level of the whole study: In model experiments, roughly one uniquely barcoded TCR beta cDNA molecule per two T cells was captured by template switching. Four age groups were formed from the donors: young (average about 15 years), middle-aged (approximately 42), aged (approximately 60) and long-lived (around 82). Donors of different ages were randomly distributed across sequencing lanes to avoid experimental bias. For two donors (one aged 18 to 29 and one aged 80 or older), the study analyzed two additional independent replicas of 1 million unique cDNA reads from the same blood draw. Using deep sequencing normalized with unique cDNA molecular identifiers, the study measured how TCR beta repertoire diversity changes with age.

Paper-wide results and their limitations: There was a strong correlation between observed TCR beta diversity and the percentage of naive T cells measured by flow cytometry. As age increased, observed TCR beta diversity per million T cells dropped in a roughly linear way, and a significant reduction was already evident by age roughly 40. Because profiling used bulk unsorted PBMCs, naive and antigen-experienced compartments could not be compared conclusively. Donor CMV infection status was unknown, potentially confounding age-related changes in expanded clonotypes. Compared with the aged group, the long-lived group had more naive CD4+ T cells, fewer expanded clones and increased TCR diversity, suggesting age selection. Estimates of total diversity based on one million sequenced T cells were regarded as lower bounds and as underestimates.

Systemically healthy Caucasian individuals from Russia, some 36 in total and aged roughly 6 to 95 years, were included as donors. Each donor gave ten milliliters of peripheral blood, drawn into EDTA-treated Vacutainer tubes. Ficoll-Paque density-gradient centrifugation was used to isolate PBMCs, with at least 7 million obtained per sample. Trizol reagent was used to extract total RNA from PBMCs, with at least 5 micrograms per sample. Naive CD45RAhigh/CD27high T cell percentages were measured by flow cytometry on a PBMC aliquot from every donor. The method behind the library was 5' RACE. The second PCR ran for roughly 7 to 12 cycles and used a J-beta primer mix along with a sample-barcoded 5' primer. A template-switch 5' adaptor carrying 12 random nucleotides introduced a unique molecular identifier onto each TCR beta cDNA molecule. At least 2.5 million CDR3-containing paired-end reads were obtained from each sample. All of the RNA was converted into first-strand cDNA using the Mint cDNA synthesis kit, with a TRBC-specific oligonucleotide serving as the primer. Following uracil-DNA glycosylase treatment, a first 18-cycle PCR with universal primers M1SS and BC2_uni_R was performed on all cDNA. The authors' analysis ran thus. Normalization of each sample was performed by random selection of 1 million high-quality reads, each carrying a distinct molecular identifier. Instead of being binned into consensus sequences, reads with shared molecular identifiers were discarded. MiTCR, run with a Q25 quality threshold and the strictest error-elimination algorithm, handled CDR3 identification, clonotype clustering and error correction. A nonparametric unseen species model using Euler transformation provided a lower-bound estimate of total TCR beta diversity. The public reads were reanalyzed by TCRdb: fastp trimming at Q25, MiXCR alignment, in-frame beta chains only. CDR3 protein duplicates are merged, each entry listing the most common genes and DNA. The V and J calls reflect TCRdb's pipeline rather than the authors' work. The sample includes fewer than 2 million distinct CDR3 sequences, with 35% to 50% observed a single time. More than 20% of the sample is held by the ten biggest clonotypes.

The sample holds one count of this clonotype. The clone's antigen remains unknown. No base quality values were provided; no much bigger clone lies one nucleotide off. Counted from cysteine to phenylalanine, this CDR3 has 13 amino acids. Only CDR3 DNA is held: 39 bases, read in frame from base 1. The germline V gene provides CDR1 SGHTA and CDR2 FQGNSA. For this chain, trimming is 4 bases at the V end and 8 bases at the J end, and the number of junction bases without a gene match is 2. The receptor was derived from a human donor in good health. Source material: blood. The chain couples TRBV7-2 to TRBJ1-6, with TRBD1 identical over 7 junction bases. The CDR3: CASSYQGDSPLHF. The sequenced DNA is TGTGCCAGCAGCTATCAGGGGGATTCACCCCTCCACTTT.